A selection of T cell receptor beta chains follows, all from one sample in a study of memory CD4+ T cells and cytomegalovirus serostatus. TCRdb keeps only in-frame clones here, not all; method: immunoSEQ multiplex PCR. The sample contains roughly 45,000 clones, roughly 78% of which appear only once. Material for sequencing was memory CD4+ T cells from blood. The receptor set was obtained from an adult in good health and CMV-seronegative. Each CDR3 is given with its conserved first and last residue. D genes are given only for firm matches. Some rows have no size entry. The others give once, few or many, or a class for an expanded clone.

j_call v_call d_call clone_size cdr3_nt cdr3_aa
TRBJ2-7 TRBV2 - - TGTGCCAGCAGCTCCTGGACTAAATACGAGCAGTACTTC CASSSWTKYEQYF
TRBJ1-5 TRBV2 - - TGTGCCAGCAGTGAACGGTCCCCAGGGGCAGGGCAGCCCCAGCATTTT CASSERSPGAGQPQHF
TRBJ1-2 TRBV29-1 - - TGCAGCGTTGACCAGGGGTTGGGACTTAACTATGGCTACACCTTC CSVDQGLGLNYGYTF
TRBJ2-3 TRBV5-1 TRBD1 - TGCGCCAGTACTCCCGGGACAGGGGGAGATACGCAGTATTTT CASTPGTGGDTQYF
TRBJ2-7 TRBV20-1 - once TGCAGTGCTATGAAAGGGAAGCAGTACTTC CSAMKGKQYF
TRBJ2-7 TRBV29-1 - - TGCAGCGTCTGGACGGCCCCCTCCTACGAGCAGTACTTC CSVWTAPSYEQYF
TRBJ1-1 TRBV11-2 TRBD1 - TGTGCCAGCAGCTTAGGCTACAGGGGTCCCTTAGGAACTGAAGCTTTCTTT CASSLGYRGPLGTEAFF
TRBJ1-1 TRBV2 TRBD1 few TGTGCCAGCGTTAAGGAGGCAGGGGGCAACACTGAAGCTTTCTTT CASVKEAGGNTEAFF
TRBJ1-2 TRBV19 TRBD1 - TGTGCCAGTAGCATACAGGGGGCGCGAGGGCAAAATGGCTACACCTTC CASSIQGARGQNGYTF
TRBJ1-4 TRBV5-1 - once TGCGCCAGCAGCCGAGGGTTGGGGACTAATGAAAAACTGTTTTTT CASSRGLGTNEKLFF
TRBJ2-7 TRBV6-6 TRBD1 - TGTGCCAGCAAATCCCAGGGGGCCTCCTCCTCCTACGAGCAGTACTTC CASKSQGASSSYEQYF
TRBJ2-7 TRBV4-1 TRBD2 once TGCGCCAGCAGCCAAGGCGGGGGGGCCCCCTACGAGCAGTACTTC CASSQGGGAPYEQYF
TRBJ1-2 TRBV6-1 - few TGTGCCAGCAGTGAAAATACAGGACGCTATGGCTACACCTTC CASSENTGRYGYTF
TRBJ1-4 TRBV6-1 - - TGTGCCAGCAGGGCAGGGGCAACTAATGAAAAACTGTTTTTT CASRAGATNEKLFF
TRBJ2-5 TRBV2 TRBD2 few TGTGCCAGCAGTGAGACTAGCGGGGGGACAGAGACCCAGTACTTC CASSETSGGTETQYF
TRBJ2-1 TRBV7-9 - - TGTGCCAGCAGCCCAGGATGGGGAGATGAGCAGTTCTTC CASSPGWGDEQFF
TRBJ2-5 TRBV28 TRBD1 once TGTGCCAGCAGTTCGCCCCGGGCCAGGGGGAACCAAGAGACCCAGTACTTC CASSSPRARGNQETQYF
TRBJ1-1 TRBV28 - - TGTGCCAGCAGTTTGTGGACAGTGGAAGCTTTCTTT CASSLWTVEAFF
TRBJ1-5 TRBV6-5 TRBD1 - TGTGCCAGCAGGGGGACAGGGGAGAATCAGCCCCAGCATTTT CASRGTGENQPQHF
TRBJ2-7 TRBV1 - few TGCACCAGCAGCCACTACGAGCAGTACTTC CTSSHYEQYF
TRBJ2-2 TRBV5-1 TRBD1 - TGCGCCAGCAGGACAGGGGACCTGAACACCGGGGAGCTGTTTTTT CASRTGDLNTGELFF
TRBJ1-6 TRBV6-5 TRBD1 - TGTGCCAGCAGTTACGCCGGGACAGTGAATTCACCCCTCCACTTT CASSYAGTVNSPLHF
TRBJ1-4 TRBV15 - - TGTGCCACCAGTCCGGGATTAGGGGTGGGGGAAAAACTGTTTTTT CATSPGLGVGEKLFF
TRBJ2-1 TRBV2 TRBD2 - TGTGCCAGCAGTGAATCCAGCGGGGGGGCTGGAGAGCAGTTCTTC CASSESSGGAGEQFF
TRBJ1-2 TRBV9 - - TGTGCCAGCAGCTCCAACACAGGGAGGAGGAACTATGGCTACACCTTC CASSSNTGRRNYGYTF
TRBJ2-7 TRBV7-2 - - TGTGCCAGCAGCCGTGGACCGGCCACCGAGCAGTACTTC CASSRGPATEQYF
TRBJ1-2 TRBV28 TRBD1 - TGTGCCAGCAGATCTGAGGCAGGGGGCGACTATGGCTACACCTTC CASRSEAGGDYGYTF
TRBJ2-4 TRBV2 - - TGTGCCAGCAGTGAATGGGGGGCCAAAAACATTCAGTACTTC CASSEWGAKNIQYF
TRBJ1-1 TRBV18 TRBD1 - TGTGCCAGCTCAGGGACAGGGTATAGGAACACTGAAGCTTTCTTT CASSGTGYRNTEAFF
TRBJ2-2 TRBV15 - - TGTGCCACCAGCAGAGATATGAGGGGATTGGTCACCGGGGAGCTGTTTTTT CATSRDMRGLVTGELFF
TRBJ2-7 TRBV7-9 - - TGTGCCAGCAGCTTAGGTGTGACAGAAACCTACGAGCAGTACTTC CASSLGVTETYEQYF
TRBJ2-1 TRBV6-5 - - TGTGCCAGCAGCACCAGAATCAATGAGCAGTTCTTC CASSTRINEQFF
TRBJ2-7 TRBV11-2 - few TGTGCCAGCAGCCAGAGCCTTGGACAGATCGAGCAGTACTTC CASSQSLGQIEQYF
TRBJ2-5 TRBV30 - - TGTGCCGGGACGCCCCGAGGGCCAGAGACCCAGTACTTC CAGTPRGPETQYF
TRBJ2-7 TRBV14 - few TGTGCCAGCAGCCTAGGACTGCAGGCCTACGAGCAGTACTTC CASSLGLQAYEQYF
TRBJ2-5 TRBV20-1 - - TGCAGTGCTGAACTCCAAGAGACCCAGTACTTC CSAELQETQYF
TRBJ2-6 TRBV7-9 TRBD1 - TGTGCCAGCAGCCCGGGACAGACCAGCTCGGGGGCCAACGTCCTGACTTTC CASSPGQTSSGANVLTF
TRBJ2-5 TRBV6-1 TRBD2 - TGTGCCACCACCGGGACTAGATACGGGGAGACCCAGTACTTC CATTGTRYGETQYF
TRBJ1-2 TRBV28 - few TGTGCCAGCAGTTTGCCAGCTAACTATGGCTACACCTTC CASSLPANYGYTF
TRBJ2-7 TRBV7-9 TRBD1 medium-sized TGTGCCAGCAGCTTTGCCGGGACAGGGTCCGAGCAGTACTTC CASSFAGTGSEQYF
TRBJ1-6 TRBV2 - - TGTGCCAGCGCGAACCCAGGGAGGTGGAATAATTCACCCCTCCACTTT CASANPGRWNNSPLHF
TRBJ1-2 TRBV13 - few TGTGCCAGCAGCTTAGGAGCAGGGTCAGCTGGCTACACCTTC CASSLGAGSAGYTF
TRBJ1-1 TRBV5-1 - - TGCGCCAGCAGCTTGTCCGGGGCGGGCAACACTGAAGCTTTCTTT CASSLSGAGNTEAFF
TRBJ2-3 TRBV2 TRBD2 - TGTGCCAGCAGTGTTCGACTAGCGGGGGGGCAAGATACGCAGTATTTT CASSVRLAGGQDTQYF
TRBJ2-1 TRBV10-2 - - TGCGCCAGCAACCCCGCGGGTAGGGACTACAATGAGCAGTTCTTC CASNPAGRDYNEQFF
TRBJ2-1 TRBV5-1 - - TGCGCCAGCAGCTTAAGCCAACCTGGGGTCAATGAGCAGTTCTTC CASSLSQPGVNEQFF
TRBJ2-1 TRBV21-1 - - TGTGCCAGCGGGGACAGGGATAACAATGAGCAGTTCTTC CASGDRDNNEQFF
TRBJ2-7 TRBV28 TRBD1 - TGTGCCAGCAGTTTTTTAGGGACAGGGTACCACGAGCAGTACTTC CASSFLGTGYHEQYF
TRBJ1-1 TRBV6-1 - few TGTGCCAGCAGGATCGCTTCGAACACTGAAGCTTTCTTT CASRIASNTEAFF
TRBJ2-7 TRBV29-1 TRBD1 - TGCAGCGTATCGGGACAGGGGACCTACGAGCAGTACTTC CSVSGQGTYEQYF
TRBJ1-6 TRBV6-6 TRBD1 - TGTGCCAGCAGTTCGGGACAGAATTCACCCCTCCACTTT CASSSGQNSPLHF
TRBJ2-2 TRBV19 TRBD2 - TGTGCCAGTAGTACTCGGCTAGCGGGGATGAACACCGGGGAGCTGTTTTTT CASSTRLAGMNTGELFF
TRBJ2-7 TRBV7-9 TRBD1 - TGTGCCAGCAGCTTAGAAGGGGGCGCCTCCTACGAGCAGTACTTC CASSLEGGASYEQYF
TRBJ1-4 TRBV7-9 - - TGTGCCAGCAGCTTAGATCTTGGTAATGAAAAACTGTTTTTT CASSLDLGNEKLFF